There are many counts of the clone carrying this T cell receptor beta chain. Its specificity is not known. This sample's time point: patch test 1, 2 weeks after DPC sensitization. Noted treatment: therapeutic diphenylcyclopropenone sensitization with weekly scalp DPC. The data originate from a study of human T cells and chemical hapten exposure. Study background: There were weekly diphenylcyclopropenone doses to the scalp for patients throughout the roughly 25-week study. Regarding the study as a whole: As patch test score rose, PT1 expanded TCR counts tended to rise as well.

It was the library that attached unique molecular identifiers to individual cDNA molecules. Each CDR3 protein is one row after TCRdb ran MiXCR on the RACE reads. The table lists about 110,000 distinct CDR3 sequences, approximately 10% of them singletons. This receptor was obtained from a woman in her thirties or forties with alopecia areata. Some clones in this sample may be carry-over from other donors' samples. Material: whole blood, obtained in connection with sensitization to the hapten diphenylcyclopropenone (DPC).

The CDR3 loop reads CASSRLLDYLKDTQYF. In nucleotides, the CDR3 is TGTGCCAGCAGCCGTCTCCTGGACTACCTCAAGGATACGCAGTATTTT. The chain has TRBV7-9 and TRBJ2-3; tentative D call: TRBD2 (6 bases). Trimming shortened V by 5 bases and J by 6 bases, and 21 bases separated the two germline ends. The CDR3 runs 16 residues. Germline lookup yields CDR1 SEHNR and CDR2 FQNEAQ (reference sequence).